This is a list of T cell receptor beta chains from one sample in a study of technical replicates of blood from a handful of donors. Produced via immunoSEQ multiplex PCR; TCRdb's table is partial and in-frame only. The table includes about 84,000 clones, 95% to 98% detected once. The specimen sequenced was T cells isolated from PBMCs. These receptor sequences come from a human donor in good health. Both conserved end residues are part of each CDR3. D genes are given only for firm matches. Not all rows give a size; the values are once, few, many and, for expanded clones, a class.

abundance: .
j_gene: TRBJ2-1
d_gene: TRBD2
v_gene: TRBV11-2
CDR3nt: TGTGCCAGCAGCCGTACCGGGACTAGCTCCTACAATGAGCAGTTCTTC
CDR3aa: CASSRTGTSSYNEQFF

abundance: once
j_gene: TRBJ1-5
d_gene: .
v_gene: TRBV27
CDR3nt: TGTGCCAGCAGTTTATTCGCCAGGGTTCGGGATCAGCCCCAGCATTTT
CDR3aa: CASSLFARVRDQPQHF

abundance: once
j_gene: TRBJ1-4
d_gene: TRBD1
v_gene: TRBV6-1
CDR3nt: TGTGCCAGCAGTGAGGCAGGGGGTCTTCGACTGTTTTTT
CDR3aa: CASSEAGGLRLFF

abundance: .
j_gene: TRBJ2-7
d_gene: TRBD1
v_gene: TRBV11-2
CDR3nt: TGTGCCAGCAGCTTTAACAGGGGATCCTACGAGCAGTACTTC
CDR3aa: CASSFNRGSYEQYF

abundance: .
j_gene: TRBJ2-6
d_gene: .
v_gene: TRBV5-6
CDR3nt: TGTGCCAGCAGCTTAATGGGGGGTGGGGCCAACGTCCTGACTTTC
CDR3aa: CASSLMGGGANVLTF

abundance: .
j_gene: TRBJ2-5
d_gene: TRBD1
v_gene: TRBV30
CDR3nt: TGTGCCTGGGGTAACAGGGGAGCGGAGACCCAGTACTTC
CDR3aa: CAWGNRGAETQYF

abundance: .
j_gene: TRBJ1-1
d_gene: TRBD1
v_gene: TRBV7-6
CDR3nt: TGTGCCAGCAGCATAGGGCCGGGACAGGGGGTCGGGGCTGAAGCTTTCTTT
CDR3aa: CASSIGPGQGVGAEAFF

abundance: .
j_gene: TRBJ1-5
d_gene: .
v_gene: TRBV7-8
CDR3nt: TGTGCCAGCAGCTTAGGTGCCGGGTTCTGGAACAATCAGCCCCAGCATTTT
CDR3aa: CASSLGAGFWNNQPQHF

abundance: .
j_gene: TRBJ2-3
d_gene: TRBD2
v_gene: TRBV15
CDR3nt: TGTGCCACCAGCAGAGGAGGGAGGGGTAGCACAGATACGCAGTATTTT
CDR3aa: CATSRGGRGSTDTQYF

abundance: .
j_gene: TRBJ2-1
d_gene: TRBD1
v_gene: TRBV11-3
CDR3nt: TGTGCCAGCAGCACCCTTAGTGGGACAGGGCGTAGGGATGAGCAGTTCTTC
CDR3aa: CASSTLSGTGRRDEQFF

abundance: .
j_gene: TRBJ2-7
d_gene: .
v_gene: TRBV29-1
CDR3nt: TGCAGCGTTGAAGATAAACGAGGGCTCACCTACGAGCAGTACTTC
CDR3aa: CSVEDKRGLTYEQYF

abundance: .
j_gene: TRBJ1-1
d_gene: .
v_gene: TRBV9
CDR3nt: TGTGCCAGCAGCGCCCTGGGAGGAAGGGACACTGAAGCTTTCTTT
CDR3aa: CASSALGGRDTEAFF

abundance: .
j_gene: TRBJ2-7
d_gene: TRBD2
v_gene: TRBV5-1
CDR3nt: TGCGCCAGCAGTGCGCGACTAGCGGGAGTCTACGAGCAGTACTTC
CDR3aa: CASSARLAGVYEQYF

abundance: .
j_gene: TRBJ2-3
d_gene: TRBD1
v_gene: TRBV10-3
CDR3nt: TGTGCCATCCAGCCCGGGACAGGGAAGGCACACGATACGCAGTATTTT
CDR3aa: CAIQPGTGKAHDTQYF

abundance: .
j_gene: TRBJ1-1
d_gene: TRBD1
v_gene: TRBV5-1
CDR3nt: TGCGCCAGCAGCTTGGGGGCGAAGACAGGGGGGATCACTGAAGCTTTCTTT
CDR3aa: CASSLGAKTGGITEAFF

abundance: .
j_gene: TRBJ2-7
d_gene: TRBD1
v_gene: TRBV2
CDR3nt: TGTGCCAGCTCCCACAGGGGATTGGCCTACGAGCAGTACTTC
CDR3aa: CASSHRGLAYEQYF

abundance: once
j_gene: TRBJ2-4
d_gene: .
v_gene: TRBV4-1
CDR3nt: TGCGCCAGCAGCCAAGTCCAGGTACTTCCACTAGCCAAAAACATTCAGTACTTC
CDR3aa: CASSQVQVLPLAKNIQYF

abundance: .
j_gene: TRBJ2-7
d_gene: TRBD2
v_gene: TRBV4-1
CDR3nt: TGCGCCAGCAGCCAAGGGGCTAGCGGGAGTTACGAGCAGTACTTC
CDR3aa: CASSQGASGSYEQYF

abundance: .
j_gene: TRBJ1-2
d_gene: TRBD1
v_gene: TRBV25-1
CDR3nt: TGTGCCAGCAGTGGGACAGGGTATGGCTACACCTTC
CDR3aa: CASSGTGYGYTF

abundance: .
j_gene: TRBJ2-7
d_gene: .
v_gene: TRBV10-3
CDR3nt: TGTGCCATATGGTCAGGGGCCCACTACGAGCAGTACTTC
CDR3aa: CAIWSGAHYEQYF

abundance: .
j_gene: TRBJ1-5
d_gene: .
v_gene: TRBV7-2
CDR3nt: TGTGCCAGCAGCTTAGAAGGCCCCGGACAGCATCAGCCCCAGCATTTT
CDR3aa: CASSLEGPGQHQPQHF

abundance: .
j_gene: TRBJ2-7
d_gene: .
v_gene: TRBV27
CDR3nt: TGTGCCAGCAGTTTGACAGGAGAGTACGAGCAGTACTTC
CDR3aa: CASSLTGEYEQYF

abundance: .
j_gene: TRBJ2-1
d_gene: .
v_gene: TRBV7-6
CDR3nt: TGTGCCAGCAGCTCTAGGGGGGGGCAGTACAATGAGCAGTTCTTC
CDR3aa: CASSSRGGQYNEQFF